What follows are 9 T cell receptor beta chains derived from one specimen sequenced in a study of blood T cells in healthy people across ages. Next came a second PCR, run for roughly 6 to 11 cycles, which used a sample-barcoded 5' primer along with a J-beta primer mix. From the 5' RACE reads, TCRdb called clonotypes with MiXCR, one entry per CDR3 protein. The data hold around 870,000 distinct CDR3 sequences, with about 30% observed a single time. The sample was blood. These receptors all come from a woman older than 75 in good health.

The chain uses TRBV7-2 and TRBJ2-1, with D maybe TRBD2 (6 bases). Germline loops: CDR1 SGHTA, CDR2 FQGNSA. Trimming pared 5 bases from V and 8 bases from J, leaving 19 bases between. This CDR3 has 15 residues. DNA for the CDR3: TGTGCCAGCAGCCCCGGCGGGGTTCTGATGGATGAGCAGTTCTTC. As protein: CASSPGGVLMDEQFF.

Ten or more counts support this clonotype. The V and J genes are TRBV25-1 and TRBJ2-5, with TRBD1 as a possible D gene (6 bases). This CDR3 is 14 amino acids long. Germline CDR1 and CDR2: MGHDK and SYGVNS. The germline V and J ends were trimmed by 3 bases and 2 bases, with 10 bases remaining between them. The CDR3, as DNA: TGTGCCAGCAGTGAGCACAGGGTTCAAGAGACCCAGTACTTC. It yields the protein CASSEHRVQETQYF.

This clonotype showed up many times. The rearrangement joins TRBV6-1 to TRBJ2-4; 8 bases are shared with TRBD1. From germline, CDR1 is MNHNS and CDR2 SASEGT. CDR3 length: 17 residues. Losses at the gene ends were 6 bases for V and 0 bases for J; bases not matched to a gene: 10. In nucleotides, the CDR3 is TGTGCCAGCAGCTCGTCGGGACAGGCCGAAGCCAAAAACATTCAGTACTTC. This codes for CASSSSGQAEAKNIQYF.

This clonotype was detected many times. J is TRBJ2-7 and V is TRBV18, with 10 bases lining up with TRBD1. The ends lost 3 bases at V and 6 bases at J; junction bases unmatched: 5. This CDR3 spans 14 amino acids. Germline V CDR1 and CDR2: KGHSH, LQKENI. The CDR3 DNA is TGTGCCAGCTCACCCGGGACAGGGGCGGCCGAGCAGTACTTC. It codes for CASSPGTGAAEQYF. The full variable domain, completed using reference TRBV18 and TRBJ2-7, is NAGVMQNPRHLVRRRGQEARLRCSPMKGHSHVYWYRQLPEEGLKFMVYLQKENIIDESGMPKERFSAEFPKEGPSILRIQQVVRGDSAAYFCASSPGTGAAEQYFGPGTRLTVT.

This clonotype was detected ten times or more. This chain links TRBV20-1 with TRBJ2-3, with TRBD2 matching over 7 bases. V shed 7 bases, J shed 1 base, and the junction held 8 bases outside the gene matches. The length of the CDR3 is 14 residues. Germline values: CDR1 DFQATT, CDR2 SNEGSKA (reference sequence). CDR3 residues: CSGGPRGGTDTQYF. The CDR3 region has the DNA TGCAGTGGGGGCCCCCGGGGGGGCACAGATACGCAGTATTTT.

The table lists this clonotype with a few counts. The chain is built from TRBV6-2 or TRBV6-3 and TRBJ1-2; D unclear. CDR1 and CDR2 (germline): MNHEY, SVGEGT. Trimming took off 4 bases at V and 5 bases at J, with 11 bases between the two ends. CDR3 length: 13 residues. The chain's CDR3 is CASSSVLGYGYTF. In DNA, the CDR3 is TGTGCCAGCAGTTCGGTCCTGGGGTATGGCTACACCTTC.

The chain links TRBV11-2 to TRBJ1-2, with a weak D call TRBD1 (6 bases). CDR3 length: 15 amino acids. Deletions cut 4 bases from V and 6 bases from J, with 18 bases between. Germline V lookup: CDR1 SGHAT, CDR2 FQNNGV. In DNA form, the CDR3 reads TGTGCCAGCAGCTCTACACAGGGACGGAATAATGGCTACACCTTC. Its translation is CASSSTQGRNNGYTF.

This clonotype was seen a single time. One end of the junction fails to match germline, which may point to a read error. The genes are TRBV18 and TRBJ2-3; D is unclear. This CDR3 spans 16 amino acids. Germline CDR1 reads KGHSH; CDR2 reads LQKENI. The CDR3 DNA is TGTGCCAGCTCACCCGGAGCAGTCGCTGGCACAGATGCGCAGTATTTT. It translates to CASSPGAVAGTDAQYF.

This clonotype was detected many times. The genes are TRBV7-2 and TRBJ1-1, with 8 bases fitting TRBD1. J lost 4 bases, V lost 5 bases, and 9 bases had no gene match. CDR1 is SGHTA, CDR2 FQGNSA, per germline. The CDR3 is made up of 15 amino acids. The CDR3 nucleotides read TGTGCCAGCAGCACCCGACAGGGGTCGGGCACTGAAGCTTTCTTT. Translating it yields CASSTRQGSGTEAFF. Filled out from reference TRBV7-2 and TRBJ1-1, the complete variable domain reads GAGVSQSPSNKVTEKGKDVELRCDPISGHTALYWYRQSLGQGLEFLIYFQGNSAPDKSGLPSDRFSAERTGGSVSTLTIQRTQQEDSAVYLCASSTRQGSGTEAFFGQGTRLTVV.